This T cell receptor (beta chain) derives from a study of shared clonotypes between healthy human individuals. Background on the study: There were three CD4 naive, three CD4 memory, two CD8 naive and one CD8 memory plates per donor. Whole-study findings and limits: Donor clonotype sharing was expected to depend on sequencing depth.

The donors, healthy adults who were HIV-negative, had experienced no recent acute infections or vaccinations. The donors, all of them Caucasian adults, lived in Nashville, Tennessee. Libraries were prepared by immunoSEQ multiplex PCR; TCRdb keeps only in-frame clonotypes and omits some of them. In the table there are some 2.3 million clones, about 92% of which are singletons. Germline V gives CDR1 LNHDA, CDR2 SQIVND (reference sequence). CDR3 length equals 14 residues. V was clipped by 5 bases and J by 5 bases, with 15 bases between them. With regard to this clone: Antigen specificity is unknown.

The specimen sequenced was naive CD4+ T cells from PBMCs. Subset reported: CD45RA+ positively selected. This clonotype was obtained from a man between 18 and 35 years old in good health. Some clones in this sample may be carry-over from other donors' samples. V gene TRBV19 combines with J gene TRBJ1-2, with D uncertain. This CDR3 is CASSPRTDLYGYTF. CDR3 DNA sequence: TGTGCCAGTAGTCCCAGGACGGACCTATATGGCTACACCTTC.